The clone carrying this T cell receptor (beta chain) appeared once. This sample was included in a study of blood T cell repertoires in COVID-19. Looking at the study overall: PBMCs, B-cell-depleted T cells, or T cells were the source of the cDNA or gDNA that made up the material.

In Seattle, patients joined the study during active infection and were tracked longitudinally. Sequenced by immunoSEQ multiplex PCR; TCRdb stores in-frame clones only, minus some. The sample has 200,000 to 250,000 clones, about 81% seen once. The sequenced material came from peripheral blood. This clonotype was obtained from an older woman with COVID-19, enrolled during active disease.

CDR3 DNA sequence: TGTGCCAGCAGAAGATACGGGACTCCTGTCAAGGAGCAGTTCTTC. Translating it yields CASRRYGTPVKEQFF. The J gene is TRBJ2-1, the V gene TRBV2; TRBD2 might be the D (6 bases). V shed 6 bases and J shed 10 bases, with 22 bases lying between them. Germline CDR1 is SNHLY and CDR2 is FYNNEI. The CDR3 loop spans 15 amino acids.